The 9 T cell receptor beta chains given below trace back to one sample, sequenced in a study of tissue T cells after allogeneic stem cell transplantation. Documented time point: mouse harvest day 14 after allogeneic transplant. Mouse grafts combined 10^7 T-cell-depleted bone marrow cells with 10^6 splenic CD5+ T cells. Generated by immunoSEQ multiplex PCR, the TCRdb table keeps only in-frame clones and is missing some. The data hold some 7,900 clones, with more than 35% observed a single time. The sample comprised skin. The receptors were sampled from a female BALB/c mouse given C57BL/6 T cells with graft-versus-host disease after an allogeneic hematopoietic cell transplant.

This clone has more than one count but fewer than ten. Germline and genes: mouse. The read falls 1 residue short of the CDR3 end, and the missing part is taken from the germline J gene. J is TRBJ2-5 and V is TRBV13-3; D is tentatively TRBD1 or TRBD2 (5 bases each). With 3 bases removed from V and 0 bases from J, the gap between germline ends came to 5 bases. The CDR3 is made up of 13 amino acids. Germline V gene lookup returns CDR1 NNHDY and CDR2 SYVADS. CDR3 amino acids: CASSGGNQDTQYF. CDR3 DNA (partial): TGTGCCAGCAGTGGGGGGAACCAAGACACCCAGTAC.

A note on this clone: Gene names and germline match the mouse. From the germline J gene comes the end of the CDR3, since the read stops 1 residue before it. This sequence joins TRBV2 and TRBJ2-3; no reliable D call. CDR1 is LGHNA and CDR2 is YSYQKL in the germline V gene. The CDR3 has 11 residues. Trimming shortened V by 2 bases and J by 4 bases, and 1 base separated the two germline ends. The CDR3 sequence: CASSQTETLYF. Incomplete CDR3 DNA: TGTGCCAGCAGCCAAACAGAAACGCTGTAT.

The sample holds one count of this clone. Gene labels here are mouse ones. The CDR3 is cut off 1 residue early in the read; its end comes from the germline J gene. This chain uses TRBV5 with TRBJ2-7, with D unclear. The CDR3 runs to 15 residues. Germline V CDR1 and CDR2: LGHNA, YNLKQL (reference sequence). With 0 bases removed from V and 0 bases from J, the gap between germline ends came to 9 bases. The CDR3 DNA, read in part, is TGTGCCAGCAGCCAAGAAGTGGCTTTCTCCTATGAACAGTAC. The encoded protein is CASSQEVAFSYEQY. The complete CDR3 sequence is CASSQEVAFSYEQYF.

To note about this clone: Gene names and germline refer to mouse. The missing CDR3 end, 1 residue past where the read stops, is filled in from the germline J gene. The V call is TRBV16, the J call TRBJ1-3; D is uncertain. Germline V lookup: CDR1 SGHSA, CDR2 FRNQAP. V lost 3 bases and J 0 bases, leaving 6 bases between the germline ends. The CDR3 contains 14 residues. Partial CDR3 DNA: TGTGCAAGCAGCTTCCTAAATTCTGGAAATACGCTCTAT. This codes for CASSFLNSGNTLY. The full CDR3 protein is CASSFLNSGNTLYF.

Details on this clone: Gene names are the mouse ones. The CDR3 DNA, read in part, is TGTGCCAGCAGTCGGCGTTCAAACACAGAAGTCTTC. Translation gives CASSRRSNTEVF. The entire CDR3 is CASSRRSNTEVFF. The chain uses TRBV26 and TRBJ1-1; D not certain. Coverage ceases 1 residue before the CDR3 finishes, and the germline J gene fills in the end. This CDR3 comprises 13 residues. From germline, CDR1 is KGHPV and CDR2 FQNQEV (reference sequence). V was clipped by 4 bases and J by 0 bases, with 6 bases between them.

As for this clone: Mouse gene names and germline throughout. The read ends 1 residue early relative to the CDR3; the germline J gene fills the gap. The J gene is TRBJ1-1, the V gene TRBV26; possibly TRBD1 for D (6 bases). The CDR3 has 14 residues. V was trimmed by 4 bases and J by 1 base, leaving 10 bases between them. The V gene's germline CDR1 is KGHPV and CDR2 FQNQEV (reference sequence). CDR3 region: CASSPRTENTEVFF. CDR3 DNA, as far as it was read: TGTGCCAGCAGTCCTCGGACAGAAAACACAGAAGTCTTC.

Note on this clone: Genes here carry mouse names. The CDR3 end lies 1 residue beyond the end of the read and is filled in from the germline J gene. This chain connects TRBV3 to TRBJ2-7, with 11 bases lining up with TRBD2. The CDR3 sequence is 13 residues long. V trimming: 4 bases; J trimming: 6 bases; junction bases outside the gene matches: 2. The germline V gene encodes CDR1 SNHLY and CDR2 FYNGKV (reference sequence). CDR3 residues: CASSWGLGVEQYF. Incomplete CDR3 DNA: TGTGCCAGCAGCTGGGGACTGGGGGTTGAACAGTAC.

In regard to this clone: The genes and germline here are from mouse. The CDR3 end falls 1 residue outside the read, so it is completed with the germline J gene. The chain uses TRBV13-2 and TRBJ2-5; 14 bases are a match to TRBD2. The CDR3 length is 15 residues. With V trimmed by 2 bases and J by 5 bases, 1 base remained unmatched. Germline-derived CDR1 and CDR2 are NNHNN and SYGAGS (reference sequence). The CDR3 reads CASGEGLGGRDTQYF. The sequenced part of the CDR3 DNA is TGTGCCAGCGGTGAGGGACTGGGGGGGCGAGACACCCAGTAC.

For this clone: The genes are named according to mouse. The observed sequence ends 1 residue before the CDR3 terminus, with the missing tail filled in from the germline J gene. This chain joins TRBV26 and TRBJ2-7, with 8 bases identical to TRBD2. Germline CDR1 reads KGHPV; CDR2 reads FQNQEV (reference sequence). The CDR3 has 12 amino acids. The V segment lost 4 bases and the J segment 4 bases; nucleotides outside the gene matches: 0. CDR3 in amino acids: CASSRTGYEQYF. The part of the CDR3 DNA that was read is TGTGCCAGCAGTCGGACTGGGTATGAACAGTAC.